The present T cell receptor (beta chain) was sequenced within a study of blood T cell repertoires in COVID-19. How the authors handled the data: Amplified reference gene primers provided the basis for estimating nucleated cell counts. Method: immunoSEQ multiplex PCR; TCRdb's copy keeps in-frame clones and lacks some. The V and J calls and the clone size are those of that table, but D and trimming were determined from the DNA. The repertoire holds a few hundred thousand clones, 80% to 90% seen once, with 3% in the top ten. Details on this clone: One end of the junction does not line up with germline, which may come from a read error.

The length of the CDR3 is 13 residues. Germline CDR1 MGHDK, CDR2 SYGVNS. The source material was peripheral blood. The rearrangement links TRBV25-1 to TRBJ1-2; tentatively, D is TRBD1 (6 bases). This TCR was sampled from a woman in her twenties or thirties with active or convalescent COVID-19. The CDR3 region is CASSNVQAGGYTF. The CDR3 DNA sequence: TGTGCCAGCAGTAACGTACAGGCGGGGGGCTACACTTTC.